A single sample is the source of the 12 T cell receptor beta chains below, sequenced in a study of human T cells and chemical hapten exposure. TCRdb re-called the RACE reads with MiXCR, one entry per CDR3 protein. The data show approximately 350,000 distinct CDR3 sequences, with around 7% seen just once and roughly 7.9% held by the top ten. This sample's time point: patch test 1, 2 weeks after DPC sensitization. The treatment was: therapeutic diphenylcyclopropenone sensitization with weekly scalp DPC. Sequences were derived from whole blood, sampled in connection with sensitization to the hapten diphenylcyclopropenone (DPC). These receptors all come from a woman aged 18-29 years with alopecia areata. Some clones in this sample may be carry-over from other donors' samples.

This clonotype was picked up a small number of times. The chain joins TRBV9 to TRBJ2-3; D unclear. With 0 bases removed from V and 4 bases from J, the gap between germline ends came to 9 bases. The CDR3 is 14 residues long. Germline V gene sequence: CDR1 SGDLS, CDR2 YYNGEE. CDR3: CASSVEHPADTQYF. In nucleotides, the CDR3 is TGTGCCAGCAGCGTAGAACACCCAGCAGATACGCAGTATTTT.

V usage is TRBV6-4 and J usage is TRBJ2-3; TRBD2 aligns across 13 bases. The V and J ends lost 4 bases and 6 bases, in that order; junction bases with no gene match: 4. Germline CDR1 is MRHNA and CDR2 is SNTAGT. The CDR3 spans 15 residues. CDR3 nucleotide sequence: TGTGCCAGCAGTGCCACTAGCGGGGGGGCCGATACGCAGTATTTT. Protein: CASSATSGGADTQYF.

The gene calls are TRBV6-5 and TRBJ2-7; D might be TRBD2 (5 bases). V lost 6 bases to trimming and J lost 6 bases, with 15 bases between them. The germline V gene encodes CDR1 MNHEY and CDR2 SVGAGI. The CDR3 spans 13 residues. CDR3 in amino acids: CASRQTPGSEQYF. The CDR3, as DNA: TGTGCCAGCAGACAAACGCCGGGGAGCGAGCAGTACTTC.

The chain carries TRBV18 and TRBJ1-6, with 10 bases aligning to TRBD1. The CDR3 is 15 residues long. Germline V lookup: CDR1 KGHSH, CDR2 LQKENI. V gave up 4 bases and J gave up 7 bases; unmatched junction bases: 4. For the CDR3, the DNA is TGTGCCAGCTCACGAGCGACAGGGGGCAATTCACCCCTCCACTTT. It codes for CASSRATGGNSPLHF.

As concerns this clonotype: Mismatch with germline at one junction end may stem from a read error. The genes are TRBV4-1 and TRBJ2-1; 9 nucleotides match TRBD1. Germline V gives CDR1 MGHRA, CDR2 YSYEKL. The CDR3 covers 16 residues. The CDR3 region is CASSSGTGRGNNEQLF. Here the CDR3 DNA reads TGCGCCAGCAGCTCCGGGACAGGGAGAGGTAACAATGAGCAGCTCTTC.

Concerning this clonotype itself: A read error may explain this, as a much larger clone is one base away. As the CDR3 is not closed by the conserved phenylalanine or tryptophan, this likely results from a read error. The gene calls are TRBV27 and TRBJ2-3; D may be TRBD2 (6 bases). Trimming removed 5 bases at V and 1 base at J, with 19 bases between. The CDR3 loop spans 17 amino acids. The V gene's germline CDR1 is MNHEY and CDR2 SMNVEV (reference sequence). The CDR3, as DNA: TGTGCCAGCAGTCAAAAACATACGGGACTGCGCACAGATACGCAGTATCTT. Protein product: CASSQKHTGLRTDTQYL.

This clonotype was picked up a small number of times. The chain couples TRBV12-3 or TRBV12-4 to TRBJ1-5, with D possibly matching TRBD1 (5 bases). This CDR3 region has 15 residues. The germline V and J ends were trimmed by 5 bases and 8 bases, with 19 bases remaining between them. CDR3 in amino acids: CASSEELQGSEPQHF. In DNA form, the CDR3 reads TGTGCCAGCAGTGAGGAATTGCAGGGTAGCGAGCCCCAGCATTTT.

There are many counts of this clonotype. V is TRBV6-2 or TRBV6-3 and J is TRBJ2-3; D perhaps matches TRBD2 (5 bases). The CDR3 length is 15 residues. From germline, CDR1 is MNHEY and CDR2 SVGEGT. V lost 6 bases and J lost 4, with 17 bases in between. CDR3 DNA: TGTGCCAGCAGCCCGTGGGGTGGAGGCCCAGATACGCAGTATTTT. It codes for CASSPWGGGPDTQYF.

The chain combines TRBV6-5 with TRBJ2-3, with a weak D call TRBD2 (5 bases). The V gene's germline CDR1 is MNHEY and CDR2 SVGAGI. The CDR3 consists of 21 residues. The germline V and J ends were trimmed by 0 bases and 3 bases, with 28 bases remaining between them. This chain's CDR3 is CASSYSGIRSRTALGTDTQYF. CDR3 bases: TGTGCCAGCAGTTACTCCGGGATCCGGTCCCGCACGGCCCTAGGAACAGATACGCAGTATTTT.

This clonotype was detected many times. V and J are TRBV4-1 and TRBJ2-2; the D gene is possibly TRBD2 (7 bases). Germline V lookup: CDR1 MGHRA, CDR2 YSYEKL. The V gene lost 0 bases and the J gene lost 4 bases, with 21 bases spanning the gap. There are 19 residues in the CDR3. CDR3 in amino acids: CASSQERLRGGPGTGELFF. The CDR3, as DNA: TGCGCCAGCAGCCAAGAGAGGCTGAGGGGGGGGCCCGGCACCGGGGAGCTGTTTTTT.

This clonotype appeared many times. The rearrangement uses TRBV29-1 and TRBJ2-3, with D tentatively TRBD2 (5 bases). Germline lookup yields CDR1 SQVTM and CDR2 ANQGSEA. CDR3 length: 14 residues. V lost 5 bases to trimming and J lost 0 bases, with 12 bases between them. The CDR3 nucleotides are TGCAGCGTTTTCCCGGGGTCGAGCACAGATACGCAGTATTTT. This codes for CSVFPGSSTDTQYF.

The chain recombines TRBV4-1 with TRBJ1-2, with D unresolved. Trimming removed 0 bases from V and 8 bases from J, with 10 bases in between. This CDR3 has 13 amino acids. Germline V lookup: CDR1 MGHRA, CDR2 YSYEKL. This chain's CDR3 is CASSQDNQVGYTF. The CDR3 nucleotides read TGCGCCAGCAGCCAAGATAATCAGGTCGGCTACACCTTC.